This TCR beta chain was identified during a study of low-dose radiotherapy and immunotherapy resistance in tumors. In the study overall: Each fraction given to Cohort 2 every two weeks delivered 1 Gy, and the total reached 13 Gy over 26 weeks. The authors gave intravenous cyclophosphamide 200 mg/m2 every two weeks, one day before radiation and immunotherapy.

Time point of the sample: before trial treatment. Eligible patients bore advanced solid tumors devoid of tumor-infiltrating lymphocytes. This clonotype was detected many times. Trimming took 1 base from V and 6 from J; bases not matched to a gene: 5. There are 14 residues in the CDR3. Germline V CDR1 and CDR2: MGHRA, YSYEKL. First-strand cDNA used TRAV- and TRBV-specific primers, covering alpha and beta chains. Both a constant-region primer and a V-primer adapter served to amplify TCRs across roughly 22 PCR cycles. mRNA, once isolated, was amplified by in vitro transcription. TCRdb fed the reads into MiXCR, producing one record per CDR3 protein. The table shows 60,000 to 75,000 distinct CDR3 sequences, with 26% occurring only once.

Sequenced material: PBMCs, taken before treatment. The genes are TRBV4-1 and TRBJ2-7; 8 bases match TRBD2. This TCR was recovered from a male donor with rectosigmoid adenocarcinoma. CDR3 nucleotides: TGCGCCAGCAGCCAAGGTCTGCGGGGGGTCGAGCAGTACTTC. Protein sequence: CASSQGLRGVEQYF.